What follows describes a single TCR beta chain. Antigen unknown. Germline values: CDR1 MNHEY, CDR2 SVGEGT. The CDR3 is 15 residues long. J lost 6 bases, V lost 7 bases, and 9 bases had no gene match. These data originate in a study of T cell responses to AZD1222 COVID-19 vaccine. Whole-study context: Second-dose intervals of approximately 4 or approximately 12 weeks were pooled.

Whole-study results and caveats: Regions 160-218 and 743-854 dominated among vaccine-associated CD4 TCRs spanning spike. The number of AZD1222 recipients seropositive at baseline was only 5 to 7.

Libraries were prepared by immunoSEQ multiplex PCR; TCRdb keeps only in-frame clonotypes and omits some of them. The sample lists approximately 130,000 clones, approximately 90% occurring once. The rearrangement links TRBV6-2 or TRBV6-3 to TRBJ1-5, with 10 bases aligning to TRBD1. Here the sequenced sample was peripheral blood, taken on day 0 of AZD1222 vaccination. The clonotype comes from an adult in good health. The CDR3 DNA follows: TGTGCCAGCAACCCCGGACAGGGGGTCAGTCAGCCCCAGCATTTT. Protein product: CASNPGQGVSQPQHF.